These 10 T cell receptor beta chains originate from one sample sequenced in a study of T cell repertoires in cytomegalovirus infection. In TCRdb, the reads were re-called with MiXCR into one record per CDR3 protein. This table has fewer than 550,000 distinct CDR3 sequences, 26% appearing once. The sample taken for sequencing was PBMCs. Receptor source: a human donor in good health (CMV status not recorded). Some clones in this sample may be carry-over from other donors' samples.

This clonotype has a single count. This may come from a read error, since a much larger clone is one base off. The CDR3 end shows no conserved phenylalanine or tryptophan, and so a read error is likely. The chain couples TRBV7-4 to TRBJ2-1; the D is unclear. Germline V CDR1 and CDR2: SGHVT, SQSDAQ. V was clipped by 3 bases and J by 4 bases, with 13 bases between them. The CDR3 runs 15 residues. The CDR3 sequence: CASSFPRTLYNEQFC. CDR3 DNA: TGTGCCAGCAGCTTTCCCCGGACGTTGTACAATGAGCAGTTCTGC.

There are many counts of this clonotype. The chain has TRBV7-2 and TRBJ1-5; D possibly corresponds to TRBD1 (5 bases). V lost 5 bases, J lost 9 bases, and 11 bases lay in between. This CDR3 has 12 amino acids. Germline CDR1 SGHTA, CDR2 FQGNSA. The CDR3 region has the DNA TGTGCCAGCAGCCCCATGGGGGGGCCCCAGCATTTT. Translation gives CASSPMGGPQHF.

This chain connects TRBV7-2 to TRBJ1-2; 9 nucleotides match TRBD1. V shed 2 bases and J 6 bases; nucleotides not matched to a gene: 10. This CDR3 contains 16 residues. Germline V gives CDR1 SGHTA, CDR2 FQGNSA. Here the CDR3 reads CASSLPYRGRINGYTF. CDR3 sequence (DNA): TGTGCCAGCAGCTTACCCTACAGGGGGCGCATAAATGGCTACACCTTC.

The chain employs TRBV7-8 and TRBJ1-1; possibly TRBD1 for D (6 bases). V lost 5 bases to trimming and J lost 1 base, with 14 bases between them. The CDR3 totals 15 residues. The germline V gene has CDR1 SGHVS and CDR2 FQNEAQ. Here the CDR3 DNA reads TGTGCCAGCAGCCCGAACAGGGAGAAGAACACTGAAGCTTTCTTT. This codes for CASSPNREKNTEAFF.

This clonotype has a handful of counts. The chain carries TRBV20-1 and TRBJ2-2, with 9 bases fitting TRBD2. The CDR3 is 15 residues long. With 5 bases clipped from V and 4 bases from J, the junction kept 8 bases outside the gene matches. Germline V CDR1 and CDR2: DFQATT, SNEGSKA (reference sequence). The CDR3 protein is CSAATSGRATGELFF. The DNA for the CDR3 is TGCAGTGCTGCAACTAGCGGGCGTGCCACCGGGGAGCTGTTTTTT.

In its sample, this clonotype was seen many times. This chain links TRBV12-3 or TRBV12-4 with TRBJ2-3, with 10 positions matching TRBD1. The CDR3 consists of 14 residues. V dropped 5 bases and J dropped 5; count of bases not matched to a gene: 4. DNA of the CDR3: TGTGCCAGCAGTGACAGGGGGCAAGGAGATACGCAGTATTTT. Protein sequence: CASSDRGQGDTQYF.

In its sample, this clonotype was seen a few times. V gene TRBV20-1 combines with J gene TRBJ2-3, with D unclear. CDR1 is DFQATT and CDR2 is SNEGSKA in the germline V gene (reference sequence). There are 15 residues in the CDR3. Trimming took off 0 bases at V and 2 bases at J, with 12 bases between the two ends. Written as DNA, the CDR3 is TGCAGTGCTAGAGAAGGGCGGTTCTCCACAGATACGCAGTATTTT. Amino acid sequence: CSAREGRFSTDTQYF.

The chain employs TRBV6-5 and TRBJ1-4; weak D call: TRBD1 (6 bases). V lost 6 bases to trimming and J lost 5 bases, with 13 bases between them. The CDR3 runs 14 residues. Germline V gene lookup returns CDR1 MNHEY and CDR2 SVGAGI. CDR3 protein: CASRTGRRNEKLFF. The CDR3 DNA reads as TGTGCCAGCAGAACAGGGCGTAGGAATGAAAAACTGTTTTTT.

This clonotype was seen at least ten times. This sequence joins TRBV7-2 and TRBJ2-1; D possibly corresponds to TRBD1 (6 bases). The germline CDR1 and CDR2 sequences are SGHTA and FQGNSA. The V and J ends lost 5 bases and 8 bases respectively, with 19 bases between them. This CDR3 contains 15 residues. CDR3 in amino acids: CASSPTGYSRDEQFF. The CDR3 DNA follows: TGTGCCAGCAGCCCTACAGGGTACAGTCGCGATGAGCAGTTCTTC.

In this sample, this clonotype turned up a few times. The chain recombines TRBV7-9 with TRBJ1-1; D unclear. V lost 1 base to trimming and J lost 0 bases, with 15 bases between them. CDR3 length: 17 residues. Germline V gives CDR1 SEHNR, CDR2 FQNEAQ (reference sequence). The CDR3 DNA reads TGTGCCAGCAGCTTAGGGACCTTCGGGGAATTGAACACTGAAGCTTTCTTT. The encoded protein is CASSLGTFGELNTEAFF.